This TCR beta chain was captured in a study of T cells expressing NK-cell markers. Looking at the study overall: Sorted T-cell subsets CD3+CD56+NKG2C+, CD3+CD56+NKG2C- and CD3+CD56-NKG2C+ were TCR beta-sequenced. Seven sequenced donors out of eight were HCMV-seropositive, one seronegative. Study-level results: For five or six donors, the dominant NKG2C+ clonotypes made up about 1.0-7.5% of their CD8+ T cells.

The CDR3 runs to 16 residues. CDR1 is SGHRS and CDR2 is YFSETQ in the germline V gene. Production of TCR beta cDNA relied on 5'RACE template switching with UMIs. TCRdb reprocessed the 5' RACE reads and keeps a single row for each CDR3 protein, giving no DNA. Recorded for this sample: over 13,000 distinct CDR3 sequences. With regard to this clonotype: The antigen is undetermined.

The sequence came from a man aged 18 to 70 in good health. The sequenced material came from blood T cells: a sorted CD56 or NKG2C T cell subset, CD4+ or CD8+ T cells, or bulk PBMC T cells (not recorded which). The rearrangement uses TRBV5-1 and TRBJ2-3; TCRdb gives TRBD1 as the D gene, but with no DNA this cannot be confirmed. The CDR3 loop reads CASSWGQGVMTDTQYF.